The 6 T cell receptor beta chains presented below share a single source sample, sequenced in a study of OX40 agonist ivuxolimab in advanced cancers. Profiled with immunoSEQ multiplex PCR; TCRdb holds only in-frame clones, not every one. The table has 97,000 or so clones, 90% seen once. The specimen was CD4+ or CD8+ T cells sorted from blood, collected in a trial of the OX40 agonist ivuxolimab. Receptor source: an adult with an advanced solid tumor such as melanoma, head and neck, liver or kidney cancer.

CDR3 coding DNA: TGTGCCACAGCCCGACAGGGGAGTAACAATGAGCAGTTCTTC. This translates into CATARQGSNNEQFF. The chain recombines TRBV6-1 with TRBJ2-1, with 8 bases identical to TRBD1. V trimming: 10 bases; J trimming: 5 bases; junction bases outside the gene matches: 10. There are 14 residues in the CDR3. Per germline, CDR1 MNHNS and CDR2 SASEGT.

This chain connects TRBV5-1 to TRBJ2-7; D is perhaps TRBD1 (6 bases). CDR3 size: 15 residues. Looked up from germline, CDR1 is SGHRS and CDR2 is YFSETQ. Trimming left V 0 bases short and J 1 base short, with 11 bases between. The chain's CDR3 is CASSLVPQGSYEQYF. The CDR3 nucleotides read TGCGCCAGCAGCTTGGTCCCACAGGGATCCTACGAGCAGTACTTC.

The V call is TRBV19, the J call TRBJ2-3; D might be TRBD2 (5 bases). The germline V and J ends were trimmed by 2 bases and 5 bases, with 17 bases remaining between them. The germline V gene has CDR1 LNHDA and CDR2 SQIVND (reference sequence). This CDR3 has 16 residues. The CDR3 region is CASSIRAAGEGDTQYF. The CDR3 nucleotides read TGTGCCAGTAGTATAAGGGCGGCCGGAGAGGGAGATACGCAGTATTTT.

The rearrangement uses TRBV6-1 and TRBJ2-7; D call uncertain. The CDR3 has 11 residues. Between the trimmed V and J ends, which lost 5 bases and 2 bases, there was a span of 4 bases. Germline CDR1 and CDR2: MNHNS and SASEGT. CDR3 sequence: CASSFTYEQYF. CDR3 coding DNA: TGTGCCAGCAGTTTTACCTACGAGCAGTACTTC.

This sequence joins TRBV28 and TRBJ2-5, with a tentative D call TRBD2 (7 bases). V lost 3 bases and J 5 bases, leaving 13 bases between the germline ends. Germline CDR1 reads MDHEN; CDR2 reads SYDVKM. This CDR3 region has 14 residues. The CDR3 DNA follows: TGTGCCAGCAGTTTTGCGGGGGCGGGTGAGACCCAGTACTTC. Translating it yields CASSFAGAGETQYF.

The V call is TRBV5-6, the J call TRBJ1-4; 8 bases fit TRBD1. V lost 4 bases and J lost 8; bases outside the gene matches: 10. The CDR3 has 15 residues. Germline V lookup: CDR1 SGHDT, CDR2 YYEEEE. The CDR3 here is CASSLAGQGGEKLFF. Written as DNA, the CDR3 is TGTGCCAGCAGCCTTGCCGGACAGGGAGGGGAAAAACTGTTTTTT.